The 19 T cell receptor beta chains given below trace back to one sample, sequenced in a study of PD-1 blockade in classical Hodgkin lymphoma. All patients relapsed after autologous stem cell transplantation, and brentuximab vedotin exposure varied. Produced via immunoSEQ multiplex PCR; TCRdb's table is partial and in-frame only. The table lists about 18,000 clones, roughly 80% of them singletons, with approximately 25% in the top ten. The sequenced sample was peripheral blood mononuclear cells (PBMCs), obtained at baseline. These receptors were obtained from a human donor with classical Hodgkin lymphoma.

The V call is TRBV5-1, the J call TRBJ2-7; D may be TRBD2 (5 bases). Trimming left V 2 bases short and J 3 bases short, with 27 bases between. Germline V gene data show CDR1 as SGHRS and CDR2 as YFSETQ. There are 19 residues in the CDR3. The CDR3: CASSFLPPTSRMTNYEQYF. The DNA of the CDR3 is TGCGCCAGCAGCTTTCTACCCCCGACATCCAGAATGACTAACTACGAGCAGTACTTC.

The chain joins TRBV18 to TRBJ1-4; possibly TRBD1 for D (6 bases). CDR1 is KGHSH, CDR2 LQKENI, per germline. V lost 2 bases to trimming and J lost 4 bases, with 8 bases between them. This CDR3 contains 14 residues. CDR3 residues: CASSPGTSNEKLFF. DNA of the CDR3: TGTGCCAGCTCACCAGGGACAAGTAATGAAAAACTGTTTTTT.

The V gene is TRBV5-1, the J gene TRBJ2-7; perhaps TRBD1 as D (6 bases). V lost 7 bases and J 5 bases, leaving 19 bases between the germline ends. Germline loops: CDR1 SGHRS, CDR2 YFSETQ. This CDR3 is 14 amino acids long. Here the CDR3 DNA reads TGCGCCAGCGGTGCCGATCCGTGGGACAACGAGCAGTACTTC. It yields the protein CASGADPWDNEQYF. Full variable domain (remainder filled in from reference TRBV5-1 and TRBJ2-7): KAGVTQTPRYLIKTRGQQVTLSCSPISGHRSVSWYQQTPGQGLQFLFEYFSETQRNKGNFPGRFSGRQFSNSRSEMNVSTLELGDSALYLCASGADPWDNEQYFGPGTRLTVT.

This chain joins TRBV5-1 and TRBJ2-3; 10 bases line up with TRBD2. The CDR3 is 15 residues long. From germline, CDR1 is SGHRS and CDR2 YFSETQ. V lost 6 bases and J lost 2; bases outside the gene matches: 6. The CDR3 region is CASNELAGITDTQYF. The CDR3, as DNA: TGCGCCAGCAACGAACTAGCGGGAATCACAGATACGCAGTATTTT.

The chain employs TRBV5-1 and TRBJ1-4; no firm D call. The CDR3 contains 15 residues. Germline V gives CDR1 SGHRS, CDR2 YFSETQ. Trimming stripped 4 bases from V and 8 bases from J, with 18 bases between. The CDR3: CASSRAADDGEKLFF. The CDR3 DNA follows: TGCGCCAGCAGCAGGGCGGCGGACGACGGGGAAAAACTGTTTTTT.

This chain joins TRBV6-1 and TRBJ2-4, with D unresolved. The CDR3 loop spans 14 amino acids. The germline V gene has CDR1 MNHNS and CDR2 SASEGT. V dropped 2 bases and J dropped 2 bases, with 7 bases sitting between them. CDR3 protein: CASSERVTKNIQYF. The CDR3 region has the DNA TGTGCCAGCAGTGAACGGGTTACCAAAAACATTCAGTACTTC.

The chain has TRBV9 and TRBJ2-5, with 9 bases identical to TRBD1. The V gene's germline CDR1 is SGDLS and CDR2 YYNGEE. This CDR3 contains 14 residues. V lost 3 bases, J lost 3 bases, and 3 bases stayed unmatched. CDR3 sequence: CASSAWTGEETQYF. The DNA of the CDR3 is TGTGCCAGCAGCGCATGGACAGGGGAAGAGACCCAGTACTTC.

The CDR3 loop reads CASRGGVSGANVLTF. CDR3 in DNA: TGTGCCAGCAGGGGGGGAGTCTCTGGGGCCAACGTCCTGACTTTC. This rearrangement joins TRBV2 to TRBJ2-6; possibly TRBD2 for D (6 bases). Germline V gene lookup returns CDR1 SNHLY and CDR2 FYNNEI. Trimming removed 6 bases from V and 0 bases from J, with 9 bases in between. This CDR3 has 15 residues.

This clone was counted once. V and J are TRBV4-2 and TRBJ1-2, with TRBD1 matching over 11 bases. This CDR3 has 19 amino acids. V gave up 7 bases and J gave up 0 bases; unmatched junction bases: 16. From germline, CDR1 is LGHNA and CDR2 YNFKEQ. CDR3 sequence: CASTPFVGTGQGANYGYTF. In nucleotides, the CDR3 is TGTGCCAGCACCCCATTTGTTGGAACGGGACAGGGGGCTAACTATGGCTACACCTTC.

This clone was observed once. This CDR3 reads CASSLSLGETQYF. The CDR3 DNA reads as TGTGCCAGCAGCTTATCCCTGGGAGAGACCCAGTACTTC. The gene calls are TRBV7-2 and TRBJ2-5; no firm D call. V lost 2 bases and J lost 4, with 8 bases in between. CDR1 is SGHTA and CDR2 is FQGNSA in the germline V gene. The CDR3 covers 13 residues.

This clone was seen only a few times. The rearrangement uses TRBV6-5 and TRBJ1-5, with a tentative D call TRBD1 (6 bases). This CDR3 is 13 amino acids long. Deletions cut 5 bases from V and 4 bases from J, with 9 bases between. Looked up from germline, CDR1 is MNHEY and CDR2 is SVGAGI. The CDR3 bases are TGTGCCAGCAGTCTACAGGGTAATCAGCCCCAGCATTTT. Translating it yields CASSLQGNQPQHF.

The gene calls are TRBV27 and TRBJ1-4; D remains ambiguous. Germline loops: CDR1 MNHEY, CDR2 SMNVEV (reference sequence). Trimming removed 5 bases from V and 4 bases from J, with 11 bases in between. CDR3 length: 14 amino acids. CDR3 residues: CASSLYPRNEKLFF. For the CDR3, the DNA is TGTGCCAGCAGTCTGTACCCTCGTAATGAAAAACTGTTTTTT.

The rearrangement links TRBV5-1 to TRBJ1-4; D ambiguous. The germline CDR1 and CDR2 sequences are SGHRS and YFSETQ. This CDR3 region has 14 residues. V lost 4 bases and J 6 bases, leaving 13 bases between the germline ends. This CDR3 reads CASSRSFGDEKLFF. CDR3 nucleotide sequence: TGCGCCAGCAGCCGGAGCTTTGGGGATGAAAAACTGTTTTTT.

The CDR3 reads CASSQTFRGQGYTF. In DNA form, the CDR3 reads TGTGCCAGCAGCCAAACGTTCAGGGGGCAAGGCTACACCTTC. The chain employs TRBV7-9 and TRBJ1-2; 8 positions match TRBD1. The CDR3 loop spans 14 amino acids. The junction had 10 bases not matched to a gene; V was cut back by 5 bases and J by 8 bases. Germline V gives CDR1 SEHNR, CDR2 FQNEAQ (reference sequence).

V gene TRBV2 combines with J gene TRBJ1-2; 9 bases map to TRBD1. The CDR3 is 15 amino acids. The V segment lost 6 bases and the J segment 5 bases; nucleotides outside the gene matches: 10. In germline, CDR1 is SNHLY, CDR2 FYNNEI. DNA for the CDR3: TGTGCCAGCAGGATACAGGGGGCAACAGGATATGGCTACACCTTC. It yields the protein CASRIQGATGYGYTF.

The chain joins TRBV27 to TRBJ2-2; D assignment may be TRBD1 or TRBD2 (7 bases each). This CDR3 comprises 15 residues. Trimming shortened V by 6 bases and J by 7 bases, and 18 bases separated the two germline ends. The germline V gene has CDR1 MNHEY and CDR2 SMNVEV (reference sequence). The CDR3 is CASRFREGAFGELFF. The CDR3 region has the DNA TGTGCCAGCAGGTTCAGGGAGGGGGCTTTCGGGGAGCTGTTTTTT.

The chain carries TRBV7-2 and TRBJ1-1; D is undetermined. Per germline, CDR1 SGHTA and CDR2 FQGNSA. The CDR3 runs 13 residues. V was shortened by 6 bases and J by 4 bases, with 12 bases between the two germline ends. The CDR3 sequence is CASRLLDFTEAFF. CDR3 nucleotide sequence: TGTGCCAGCAGGTTATTGGATTTCACTGAAGCTTTCTTT. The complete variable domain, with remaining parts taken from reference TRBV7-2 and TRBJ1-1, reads GAGVSQSPSNKVTEKGKDVELRCDPISGHTALYWYRQSLGQGLEFLIYFQGNSAPDKSGLPSDRFSAERTGGSVSTLTIQRTQQEDSAVYLCASRLLDFTEAFFGQGTRLTVV.

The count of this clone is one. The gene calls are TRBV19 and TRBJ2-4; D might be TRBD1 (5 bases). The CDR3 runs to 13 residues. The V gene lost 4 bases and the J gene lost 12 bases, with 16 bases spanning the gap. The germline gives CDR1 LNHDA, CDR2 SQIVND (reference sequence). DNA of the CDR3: TGTGCCAGTAGTACAGGGTTTCGGCCCGGTCAGTACTTC. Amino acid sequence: CASSTGFRPGQYF.

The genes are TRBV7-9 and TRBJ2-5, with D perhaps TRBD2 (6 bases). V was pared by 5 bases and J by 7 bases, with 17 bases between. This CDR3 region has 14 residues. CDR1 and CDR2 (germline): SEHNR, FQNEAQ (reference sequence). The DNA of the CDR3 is TGTGCCAGCAGCCCCGTTGGGAGGTTGGGGACCCAGTACTTC. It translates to CASSPVGRLGTQYF.